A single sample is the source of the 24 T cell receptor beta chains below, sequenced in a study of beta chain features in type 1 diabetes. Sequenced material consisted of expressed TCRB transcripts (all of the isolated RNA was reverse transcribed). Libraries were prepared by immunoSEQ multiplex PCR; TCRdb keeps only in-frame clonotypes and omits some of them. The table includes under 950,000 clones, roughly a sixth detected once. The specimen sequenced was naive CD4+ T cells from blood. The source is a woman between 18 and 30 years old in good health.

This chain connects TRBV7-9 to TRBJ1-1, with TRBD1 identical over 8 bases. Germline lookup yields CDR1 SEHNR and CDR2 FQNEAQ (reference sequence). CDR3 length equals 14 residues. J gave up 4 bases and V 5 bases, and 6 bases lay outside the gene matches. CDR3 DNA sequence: TGTGCCAGCAGCAGCTACAGGGGGGCCACTGAAGCTTTCTTT. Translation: CASSSYRGATEAFF.

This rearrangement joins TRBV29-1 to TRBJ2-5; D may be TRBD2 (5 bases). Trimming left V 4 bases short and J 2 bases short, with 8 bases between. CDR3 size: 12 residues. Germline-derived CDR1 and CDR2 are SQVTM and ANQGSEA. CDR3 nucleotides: TGCAGCGTTGTAAGCGGACAAGAGACCCAGTACTTC. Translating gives CSVVSGQETQYF.

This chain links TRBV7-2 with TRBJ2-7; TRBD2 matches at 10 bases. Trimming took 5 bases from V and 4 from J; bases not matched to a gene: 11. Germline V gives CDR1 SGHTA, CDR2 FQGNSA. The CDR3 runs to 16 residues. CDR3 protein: CASSPGTSVFLYEQYF. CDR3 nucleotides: TGTGCCAGCAGCCCTGGGACTAGCGTTTTCCTTTACGAGCAGTACTTC.

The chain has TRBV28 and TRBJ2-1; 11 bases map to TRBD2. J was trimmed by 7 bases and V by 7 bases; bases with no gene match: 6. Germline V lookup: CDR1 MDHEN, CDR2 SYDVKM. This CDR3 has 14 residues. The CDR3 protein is CASNILAGENEQFF. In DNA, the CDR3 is TGTGCCAGCAACATACTAGCGGGAGAGAATGAGCAGTTCTTC.

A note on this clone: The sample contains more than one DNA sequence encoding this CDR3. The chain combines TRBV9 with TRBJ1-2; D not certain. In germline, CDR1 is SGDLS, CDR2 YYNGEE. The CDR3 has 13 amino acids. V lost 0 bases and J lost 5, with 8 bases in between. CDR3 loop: CASSVGQDYGYTF. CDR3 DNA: TGTGCCAGCAGCGTAGGCCAGGATTATGGCTACACCTTC.

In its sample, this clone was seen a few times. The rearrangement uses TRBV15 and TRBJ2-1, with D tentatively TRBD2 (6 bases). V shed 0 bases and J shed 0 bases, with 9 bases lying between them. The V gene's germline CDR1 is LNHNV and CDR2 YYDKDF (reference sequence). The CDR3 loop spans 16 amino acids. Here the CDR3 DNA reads TGTGCCACCAGCAGAGATGCCGGGAGCTCCTACAATGAGCAGTTCTTC. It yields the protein CATSRDAGSSYNEQFF.

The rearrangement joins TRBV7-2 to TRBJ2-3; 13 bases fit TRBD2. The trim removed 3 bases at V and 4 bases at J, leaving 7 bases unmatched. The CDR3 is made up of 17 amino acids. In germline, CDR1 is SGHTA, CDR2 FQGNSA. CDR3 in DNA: TGTGCCAGCAGCTTCAGGACTAGCGGGAGTTTTTCAGATACGCAGTATTTT. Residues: CASSFRTSGSFSDTQYF.

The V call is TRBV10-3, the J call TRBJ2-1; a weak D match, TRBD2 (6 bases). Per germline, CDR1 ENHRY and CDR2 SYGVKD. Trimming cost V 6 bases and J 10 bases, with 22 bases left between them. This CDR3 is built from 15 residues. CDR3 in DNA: TGTGCCATCAGGGGGAGGCGGGACTCTCGGAGCGAGCAGTTCTTC. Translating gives CAIRGRRDSRSEQFF.

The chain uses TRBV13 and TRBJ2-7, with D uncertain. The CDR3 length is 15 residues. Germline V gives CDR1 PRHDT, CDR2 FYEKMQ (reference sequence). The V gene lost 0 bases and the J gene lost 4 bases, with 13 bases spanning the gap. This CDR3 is CASSLGPGDQYEQYF. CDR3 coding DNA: TGTGCCAGCAGCTTAGGGCCAGGAGATCAATACGAGCAGTACTTC.

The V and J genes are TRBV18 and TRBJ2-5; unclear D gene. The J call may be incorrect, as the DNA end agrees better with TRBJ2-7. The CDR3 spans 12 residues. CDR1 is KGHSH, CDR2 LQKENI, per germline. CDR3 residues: CASSPPGNEQYF. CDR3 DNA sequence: TGTGCCAGCTCACCACCGGGGAACGAGCAGTACTTC.

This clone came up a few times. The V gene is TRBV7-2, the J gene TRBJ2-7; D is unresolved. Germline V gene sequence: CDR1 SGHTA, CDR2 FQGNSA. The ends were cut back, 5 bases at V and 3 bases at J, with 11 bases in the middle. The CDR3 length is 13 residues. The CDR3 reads CASSVKGNYEQYF. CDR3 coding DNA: TGTGCCAGCAGCGTCAAGGGTAACTACGAGCAGTACTTC.

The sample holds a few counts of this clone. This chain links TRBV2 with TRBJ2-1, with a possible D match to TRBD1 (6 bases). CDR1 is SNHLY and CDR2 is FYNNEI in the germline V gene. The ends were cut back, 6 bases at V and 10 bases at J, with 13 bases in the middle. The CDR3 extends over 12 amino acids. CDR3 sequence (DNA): TGTGCCAGCAGCTCAGGGGCCAGGGAGCAGTTCTTC. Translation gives CASSSGAREQFF.

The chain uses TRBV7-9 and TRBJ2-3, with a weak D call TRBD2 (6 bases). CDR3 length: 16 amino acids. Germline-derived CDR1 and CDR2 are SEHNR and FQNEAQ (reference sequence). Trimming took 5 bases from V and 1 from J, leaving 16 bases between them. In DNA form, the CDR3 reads TGTGCCAGCAGCCGGGACCACGGAGGGGGCACAGATACGCAGTATTTT. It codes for CASSRDHGGGTDTQYF.

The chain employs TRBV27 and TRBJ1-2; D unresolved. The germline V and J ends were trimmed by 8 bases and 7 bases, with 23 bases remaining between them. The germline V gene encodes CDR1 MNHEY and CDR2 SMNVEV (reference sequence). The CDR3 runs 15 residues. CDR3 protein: CASRPTYQTLVGYTF. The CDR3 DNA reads TGTGCCAGCCGGCCAACCTATCAGACGCTTGTTGGCTACACCTTC.

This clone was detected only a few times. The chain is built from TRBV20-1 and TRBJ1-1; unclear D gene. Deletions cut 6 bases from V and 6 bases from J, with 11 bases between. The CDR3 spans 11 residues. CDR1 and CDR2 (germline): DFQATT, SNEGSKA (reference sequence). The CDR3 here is CSAGMGSEAFF. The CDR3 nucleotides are TGCAGTGCGGGAATGGGGTCTGAAGCTTTCTTT.

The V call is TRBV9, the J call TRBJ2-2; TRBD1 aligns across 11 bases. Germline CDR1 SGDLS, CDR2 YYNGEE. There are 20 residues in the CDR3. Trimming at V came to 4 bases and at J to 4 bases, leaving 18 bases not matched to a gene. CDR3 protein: CASSSRTGGANSLSTGELFF. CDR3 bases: TGTGCCAGCAGCTCTAGGACAGGGGGCGCTAACTCGCTCTCCACCGGGGAGCTGTTTTTT.

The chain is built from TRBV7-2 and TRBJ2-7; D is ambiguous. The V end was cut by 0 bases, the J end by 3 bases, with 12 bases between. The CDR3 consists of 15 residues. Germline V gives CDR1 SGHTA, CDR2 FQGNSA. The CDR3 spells CASSLAMQSFYEQYF. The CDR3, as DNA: TGTGCCAGCAGCTTAGCCATGCAGAGCTTCTACGAGCAGTACTTC. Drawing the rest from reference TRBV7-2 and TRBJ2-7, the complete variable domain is GAGVSQSPSNKVTEKGKDVELRCDPISGHTALYWYRQSLGQGLEFLIYFQGNSAPDKSGLPSDRFSAERTGGSVSTLTIQRTQQEDSAVYLCASSLAMQSFYEQYFGPGTRLTVT.

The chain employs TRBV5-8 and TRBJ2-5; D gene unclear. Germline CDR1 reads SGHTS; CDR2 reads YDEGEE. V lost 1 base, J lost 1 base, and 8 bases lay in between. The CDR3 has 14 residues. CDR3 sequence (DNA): TGTGCCAGCAGCTTGTTCGGCATCCAAGAGACCCAGTACTTC. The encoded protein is CASSLFGIQETQYF.

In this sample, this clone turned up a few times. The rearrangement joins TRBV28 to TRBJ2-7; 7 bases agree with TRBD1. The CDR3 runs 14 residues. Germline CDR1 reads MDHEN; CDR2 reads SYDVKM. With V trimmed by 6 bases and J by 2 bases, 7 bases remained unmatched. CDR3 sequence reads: CASRRGTVPYEQYF. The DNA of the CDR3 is TGTGCCAGCAGACGAGGGACAGTACCCTACGAGCAGTACTTC.

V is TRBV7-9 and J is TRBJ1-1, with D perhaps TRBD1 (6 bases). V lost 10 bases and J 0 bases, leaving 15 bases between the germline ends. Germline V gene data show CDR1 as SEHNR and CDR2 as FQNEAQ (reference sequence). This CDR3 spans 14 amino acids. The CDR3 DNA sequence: TGTGCCACACAGCTGGGGGCCGTGAACACTGAAGCTTTCTTT. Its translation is CATQLGAVNTEAFF.

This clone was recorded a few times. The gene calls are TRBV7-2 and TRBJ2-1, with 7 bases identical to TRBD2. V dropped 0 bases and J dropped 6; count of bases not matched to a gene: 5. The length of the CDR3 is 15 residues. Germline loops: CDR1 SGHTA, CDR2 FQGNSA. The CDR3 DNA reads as TGTGCCAGCAGCTTAGCGGGAGGGCCCAGCAATGAGCAGTTCTTC. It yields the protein CASSLAGGPSNEQFF.

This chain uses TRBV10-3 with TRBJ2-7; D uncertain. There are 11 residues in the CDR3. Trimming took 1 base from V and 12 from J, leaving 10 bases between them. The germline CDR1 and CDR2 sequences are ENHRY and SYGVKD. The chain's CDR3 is CAISELIGLYF. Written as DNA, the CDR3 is TGTGCCATCAGTGAGTTAATAGGATTGTACTTC.

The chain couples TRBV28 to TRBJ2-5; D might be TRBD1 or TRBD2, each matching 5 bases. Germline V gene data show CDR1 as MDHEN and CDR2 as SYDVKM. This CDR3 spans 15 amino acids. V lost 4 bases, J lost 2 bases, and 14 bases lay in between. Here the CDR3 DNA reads TGTGCCAGCAGTTACGGGGCGGGTCGACAAGAGACCCAGTACTTC. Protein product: CASSYGAGRQETQYF.

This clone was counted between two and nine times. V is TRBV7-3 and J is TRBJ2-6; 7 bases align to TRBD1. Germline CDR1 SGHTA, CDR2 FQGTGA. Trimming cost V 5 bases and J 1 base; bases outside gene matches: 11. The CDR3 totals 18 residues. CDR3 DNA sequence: TGTGCCAGCAGCCTACCGACAGGGTCGGGGTCTGGGGCCAACGTCCTGACTTTC. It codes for CASSLPTGSGSGANVLTF.